These 27 T cell receptor beta chains were sequenced from one sample in a study of cytomegalovirus exposure and HLA in healthy donors. Measured with immunoSEQ multiplex PCR; TCRdb has only the in-frame clones, and not every one. The sample has fewer than 120,000 clones, about nine tenths seen once. Input material: PBMCs. The receptors derive from a woman aged 18-29 years in good health and CMV-seronegative.

The rearrangement links TRBV19 to TRBJ2-7; D unresolved. Trimming took off 1 base at V and 0 bases at J, with 7 bases between the two ends. This CDR3 has 14 residues. The germline gives CDR1 LNHDA, CDR2 SQIVND (reference sequence). CDR3 sequence: CASSIGGSSYEQYF. CDR3 DNA: TGTGCCAGTAGTATAGGAGGCAGCTCCTACGAGCAGTACTTC.

The CDR3 DNA reads TGTGCCAGCAGCCCCACGACTAGTAAGATAGCAGATACGCAGTATTTT. This gives the protein CASSPTTSKIADTQYF. The chain employs TRBV4-2 and TRBJ2-3, with a possible D match to TRBD2 (6 bases). Germline V lookup: CDR1 LGHNA, CDR2 YNFKEQ. The CDR3 spans 16 residues. Trimming took 4 bases from V and 4 from J, leaving 18 bases between them.

This chain joins TRBV30 and TRBJ2-1, with 14 bases fitting TRBD2. CDR1 is GTSNPN and CDR2 is SVGIG in the germline V gene (reference sequence). With 6 bases clipped from V and 4 bases from J, the junction kept 8 bases outside the gene matches. The CDR3 covers 16 residues. The CDR3 region has the DNA TGTGCCTGTCGACTAGCGGGGGGGCCGGGGTACAATGAGCAGTTCTTC. Encoded protein: CACRLAGGPGYNEQFF.

This CDR3 is CASCAPGNGEDEQFF. In nucleotides, the CDR3 is TGTGCCAGCTGTGCCCCCGGTAACGGCGAGGATGAGCAGTTCTTC. This rearrangement joins TRBV28 to TRBJ2-1; D gene uncertain. Per the germline V gene, CDR1 is MDHEN and CDR2 is SYDVKM. This CDR3 spans 15 amino acids. With 8 bases removed from V and 8 bases from J, the gap between germline ends came to 22 bases. Together with reference TRBV28 and TRBJ2-1, the CDR3 gives the full variable domain: DVKVTQSSRYLVKRTGEKVFLECVQDMDHENMFWYRQDPGLGLRLIYFSYDVKMKEKGDIPEGYSVSREKKERFSLILESASTNQTSMYLCASCAPGNGEDEQFFGPGTRLTVL.

This chain links TRBV6-4 with TRBJ2-3; 10 bases are shared with TRBD2. This CDR3 has 17 residues. V was pared by 2 bases and J by 4 bases, with 9 bases of the junction left unmatched. Per germline, CDR1 MRHNA and CDR2 SNTAGT. CDR3 region: CASSDTDQAGGPDTQYF. The CDR3, as DNA: TGTGCCAGCAGTGACACCGACCAAGCGGGGGGGCCAGATACGCAGTATTTT.

V usage is TRBV25-1 and J usage is TRBJ2-3, with 7 bases matching TRBD2. This CDR3 contains 15 residues. Germline V gene lookup returns CDR1 MGHDK and CDR2 SYGVNS. V lost 5 bases and J lost 1; bases outside the gene matches: 6. CDR3 sequence: CASSTTSPGTDTQYF. CDR3 bases: TGTGCCAGCAGTACGACTAGCCCGGGCACAGATACGCAGTATTTT.

This rearrangement joins TRBV30 to TRBJ2-7; the D gene is possibly TRBD2 (6 bases). V was pared by 1 base and J by 6 bases, with 13 bases between. This CDR3 has 13 amino acids. Germline V gives CDR1 GTSNPN, CDR2 SVGIG (reference sequence). DNA for the CDR3: TGTGCCTGGAGTGCTGGGACTCCTAGCGAGCAGTACTTC. Protein: CAWSAGTPSEQYF.

This chain uses TRBV28 with TRBJ2-5, with D perhaps matching TRBD1 (5 bases). The CDR3 contains 13 residues. Germline V gives CDR1 MDHEN, CDR2 SYDVKM. The V end lost 6 bases, the J end lost 5 bases, and 13 bases lay between the germline ends. Here the CDR3 reads CASRVGRVETQYF. CDR3 DNA: TGTGCCAGCAGAGTGGGCAGGGTGGAGACCCAGTACTTC.

This chain links TRBV28 with TRBJ1-1; D gene uncertain. Germline CDR1 reads MDHEN; CDR2 reads SYDVKM. The CDR3 extends over 12 amino acids. Trimming pared 4 bases from V and 3 bases from J, leaving 6 bases between. The CDR3: CASSSGHTEAFF. In DNA form, the CDR3 reads TGTGCCAGCAGTTCGGGTCACACTGAAGCTTTCTTT.

V is TRBV5-4 and J is TRBJ2-2, with D perhaps assigned TRBD1 or TRBD2 (6 bases each). CDR3 length equals 13 residues. Trimming took 9 bases from V and 6 from J, leaving 15 bases between them. Germline V lookup: CDR1 SGHNT, CDR2 YYREEE (reference sequence). The CDR3 region has the DNA TGTGCCATCACCTTGGGGGGCCCCGGGGAGCTGTTTTTT. Amino acid sequence: CAITLGGPGELFF. Based on the CDR3 plus reference TRBV5-4 and TRBJ2-2, the full variable domain is ETGVTQSPTHLIKTRGQQVTLRCSSQSGHNTVSWYQQALGQGPQFIFQYYREEENGRGNFPPRFSGLQFPNYSSELNVNALELDDSALYLCAITLGGPGELFFGEGSRLTVL.

The V and J genes are TRBV28 and TRBJ1-5; 7 bases line up with TRBD1. J was trimmed by 5 bases and V by 2 bases; bases with no gene match: 3. The CDR3 covers 14 residues. Per the germline V gene, CDR1 is MDHEN and CDR2 is SYDVKM. As DNA, the CDR3 is TGTGCCAGCAGTTTAGGGCAGGGGGATCAGCCCCAGCATTTT. Protein product: CASSLGQGDQPQHF.

Comments on this clone: Other DNA sequences within the sample encode an identical CDR3. The chain has TRBV5-1 and TRBJ1-6; the match to TRBD1 covers 8 bases. The CDR3 has 14 residues. The J segment lost 7 bases and the V segment lost 0 bases, leaving 0 bases of the junction unmatched. The germline V gene encodes CDR1 SGHRS and CDR2 YFSETQ. The CDR3 spells CASSLGQGNSPLHF. The CDR3 DNA reads as TGCGCCAGCAGCTTGGGACAGGGGAATTCACCCCTCCACTTT.

The chain couples TRBV2 to TRBJ2-2; 11 bases fit TRBD1. The V and J ends lost 8 bases and 6 bases, in that order; junction bases with no gene match: 11. Per germline, CDR1 SNHLY and CDR2 FYNNEI. The CDR3 spans 16 residues. The CDR3 loop reads CASAVIGQGAAGELFF. Here the CDR3 DNA reads TGTGCCAGCGCCGTAATCGGACAGGGGGCCGCCGGGGAGCTGTTTTTT. The variable domain in full, with the rest retrieved from reference TRBV2 and TRBJ2-2, is EPEVTQTPSHQVTQMGQEVILRCVPISNHLYFYWYRQILGQKVEFLVSFYNNEISEKSEIFDDQFSVERPDGSNFTLKIRSTKLEDSAMYFCASAVIGQGAAGELFFGEGSRLTVL.

This rearrangement joins TRBV28 to TRBJ2-7, with D tentatively TRBD2 (6 bases). The CDR3 contains 11 residues. In germline, CDR1 is MDHEN, CDR2 SYDVKM. The V end was cut by 2 bases, the J end by 9 bases, with 8 bases between. The CDR3 region has the DNA TGTGCCAGCAGTTTAACCGGGAGGCAGTACTTC. Protein: CASSLTGRQYF.

The J gene is TRBJ2-5, the V gene TRBV7-3; TRBD2 matches 9 bases. The CDR3 runs to 14 residues. J was trimmed by 4 bases and V by 2 bases; bases with no gene match: 2. Germline loops: CDR1 SGHTA, CDR2 FQGTGA. In DNA form, the CDR3 reads TGTGCCAGCAGCTTAGGGGGACTAGCAGAGACCCAGTACTTC. Protein: CASSLGGLAETQYF.

The chain employs TRBV5-1 and TRBJ2-5; the D gene is possibly TRBD2 (7 bases). V lost 4 bases and J lost 5, with 12 bases in between. CDR1 is SGHRS and CDR2 is YFSETQ in the germline V gene. The CDR3 spans 13 residues. The chain's CDR3 is CASSPGGDETQYF. DNA of the CDR3: TGCGCCAGCAGCCCGGGGGGCGACGAGACCCAGTACTTC.

The CDR3 DNA sequence: TGCGCCAGCAGTCAGAGCCGGGACAGGGGAATAGGGGTGTCCTACGAGCAGTACTTC. Protein: CASSQSRDRGIGVSYEQYF. The chain has TRBV5-1 and TRBJ2-7; 10 bases match TRBD1. The CDR3 has 19 amino acids. Trimming at V came to 5 bases and at J to 1 base, leaving 18 bases not matched to a gene. From germline, CDR1 is SGHRS and CDR2 YFSETQ.

The chain recombines TRBV5-1 with TRBJ2-7, with D possibly matching TRBD1 (8 bases). The germline V gene has CDR1 SGHRS and CDR2 YFSETQ. The CDR3 runs 15 residues. Trimming cost V 3 bases and J 3 bases, with 16 bases left between them. This chain's CDR3 is CASSSSGTGLYEQYF. The CDR3 DNA is TGCGCCAGCAGCTCAAGCGGGACAGGCCTCTACGAGCAGTACTTC.

This chain uses TRBV4-2 with TRBJ2-7; 11 nucleotides line up with TRBD2. This CDR3 has 16 amino acids. The ends lost 0 bases at V and 4 bases at J; junction bases unmatched: 5. Germline loops: CDR1 LGHNA, CDR2 YNFKEQ. For the CDR3, the DNA is TGTGCCAGCAGCCAAGAGCTAGCGGGGGGCGGGTACGAGCAGTACTTC. Its translation is CASSQELAGGGYEQYF.

The chain carries TRBV10-3 and TRBJ2-7, with 7 bases lining up with TRBD2. V gave up 6 bases and J gave up 3 bases; unmatched junction bases: 5. Germline V gene lookup returns CDR1 ENHRY and CDR2 SYGVKD. The CDR3 is 13 amino acids. In DNA, the CDR3 is TGTGCCATCAGCCGTCTAGCGGACTACGAGCAGTACTTC. Protein sequence: CAISRLADYEQYF.

V is TRBV28 and J is TRBJ2-7; no clear D gene. V dropped 6 bases and J dropped 6 bases, with 24 bases sitting between them. Germline V lookup: CDR1 MDHEN, CDR2 SYDVKM. The length of the CDR3 is 16 residues. The DNA of the CDR3 is TGTGCCAGCAGCGCGCCCACCCCCAGAACTACTGGCGAGCAGTACTTC. This gives the protein CASSAPTPRTTGEQYF.

The chain uses TRBV7-3 and TRBJ2-7, with a possible D match to TRBD1 (6 bases). CDR1 is SGHTA, CDR2 FQGTGA, per germline. The CDR3 is 14 amino acids. Between the trimmed V and J ends, which lost 1 base and 2 bases, there was a span of 9 bases. CDR3 amino acids: CASSLIPGAYEQYF. The CDR3 DNA sequence: TGTGCCAGCAGCTTAATCCCAGGGGCCTACGAGCAGTACTTC.

The CDR3 region is CASSVAAGGSGNTIYF. The CDR3 DNA is TGTGCCAGCAGCGTAGCGGCAGGGGGATCTGGAAACACCATATATTTT. This sequence joins TRBV9 and TRBJ1-3; 7 nucleotides match TRBD1. Per germline, CDR1 SGDLS and CDR2 YYNGEE. With 0 bases clipped from V and 1 base from J, the junction kept 4 bases outside the gene matches. The CDR3 is 16 residues long. The complete variable domain, with remaining parts taken from reference TRBV9 and TRBJ1-3, reads DSGVTQTPKHLITATGQRVTLRCSPRSGDLSVYWYQQSLDQGLQFLIQYYNGEERAKGNILERFSAQQFPDLHSELNLSSLELGDSALYFCASSVAAGGSGNTIYFGEGSWLTVV.

The V gene is TRBV6-1, the J gene TRBJ2-2, with D perhaps matching TRBD2 (5 bases). Trimming cost V 4 bases and J 0 bases, with 12 bases left between them. This CDR3 spans 16 amino acids. The V gene's germline CDR1 is MNHNS and CDR2 SASEGT. DNA of the CDR3: TGTGCCAGCAGTGGTGTCCGGGAACCGAACACCGGGGAGCTGTTTTTT. It translates to CASSGVREPNTGELFF.

The V call is TRBV7-2, the J call TRBJ2-7, with D perhaps matching TRBD1 (5 bases). Trimming took 1 base from V and 5 from J, leaving 15 bases between them. CDR1 SGHTA and CDR2 FQGNSA come from the germline V gene. This CDR3 is 15 amino acids long. CDR3 sequence: CASSLEVGVRNEQYF. CDR3 coding DNA: TGTGCCAGCAGCTTAGAGGTAGGGGTCAGAAACGAGCAGTACTTC.

The rearrangement links TRBV15 to TRBJ2-1, with D uncertain. Germline-derived CDR1 and CDR2 are LNHNV and YYDKDF (reference sequence). V was cut by 3 bases and J by 9 bases, with 9 bases left in between. CDR3 size: 12 residues. The CDR3 nucleotides read TGTGCCACCAGCAGTCCAAATAGTGAGCAGTTCTTC. Amino acid sequence: CATSSPNSEQFF.

The table lists this clone with a count of one. The rearrangement joins TRBV7-9 to TRBJ1-1; TRBD1 is a possible D gene (5 bases). V was pared by 1 base and J by 1 base, with 7 bases between. Germline CDR1 SEHNR, CDR2 FQNEAQ (reference sequence). The CDR3 totals 14 residues. Here the CDR3 reads CASSLGRGNTEAFF. The CDR3 region has the DNA TGTGCCAGCAGCTTAGGTAGGGGGAACACTGAAGCTTTCTTT.